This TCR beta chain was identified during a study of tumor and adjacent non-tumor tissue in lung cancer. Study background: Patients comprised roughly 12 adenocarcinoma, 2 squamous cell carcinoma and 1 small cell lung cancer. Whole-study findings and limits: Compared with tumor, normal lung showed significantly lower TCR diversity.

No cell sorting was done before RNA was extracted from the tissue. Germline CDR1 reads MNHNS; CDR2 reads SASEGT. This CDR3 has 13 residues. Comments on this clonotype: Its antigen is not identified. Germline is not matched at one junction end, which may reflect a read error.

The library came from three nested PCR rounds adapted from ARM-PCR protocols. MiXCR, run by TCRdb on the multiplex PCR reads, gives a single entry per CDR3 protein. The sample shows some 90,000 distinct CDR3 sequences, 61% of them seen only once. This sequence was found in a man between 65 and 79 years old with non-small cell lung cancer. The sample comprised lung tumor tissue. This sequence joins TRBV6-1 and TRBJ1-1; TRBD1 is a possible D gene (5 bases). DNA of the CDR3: TGTACCAGCGCAGGGCAAAGTATCACTGAAGCTTTCTTT. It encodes CTSAGQSITEAFF.